This TCR beta chain was captured by sequencing in a study of breast tumors, draining lymph nodes, adjacent tissues. Findings and limits, study-wide: Luminal-like breast cancer showed significantly higher tumor–nontumor repertoire similarity than basal-like.

With respect to this clonotype: The antigen is undetermined.

The trim removed 7 bases at V and 2 bases at J, leaving 5 bases unmatched. The CDR3 runs 14 residues. TCRdb re-called the multiplex PCR reads with MiXCR, one entry per CDR3 protein. The profile shows approximately 22,000 distinct CDR3 sequences, about 61% of them singletons. Material for sequencing was tumor-adjacent breast tissue. The TCR sequence derives from a female donor with breast cancer. Some clones in this sample may be carry-over from other donors' samples. J is TRBJ1-2 and V is TRBV12-3 or TRBV12-4; 9 nucleotides align to TRBD1. CDR3 loop: CASKRDRVNYGYTF. DNA for the CDR3: TGTGCCAGCAAGAGGGACAGGGTCAACTATGGCTACACCTTC.